The entry below gives a single T cell receptor beta chain sequence along with its context. Its antigen is currently not known. No much larger clone is present one base from it, and per-base qualities are unavailable. The CDR3 starts with the cysteine, ends with the phenylalanine, and has 11 residues. Only the CDR3 part of the read is kept: 33 bases, read in frame from the first base. V was cut back by 8 bases and J by 3 bases, leaving a gap of 4 bases between them. Peripheral blood CD8+ and CD4+ T cells from healthy donors, Susac syndrome patients and multiple sclerosis patients were profiled using high-throughput TCR beta sequencing. The Susac syndrome patients fulfilled recently defined diagnostic criteria for definite or probable disease. CD8+ TEMRA cells were enriched by FACS, while bulk CD8+ and CD4+ T cells were purified by magnetic negative isolation. Blood was collected in EDTA tubes and processed within 24 hours, with PBMCs isolated through density gradient centrifugation. PBMCs intended for TCR sequencing were cryopreserved in liquid nitrogen and thawed later in a water bath at 37 degrees C. The sorted or isolated CD4+, CD8+ and CD8+ TEMRA cells reached a purity of at least 90%.

The data were taken from a study of CD8 T cells in Susac syndrome (dated 2019 in TCRdb). Regarding the research as a whole: Of the Susac syndrome patients who were sequenced, under ten were in clinical remission while about six had clinically active disease. The study compared CD8+ T cell repertoire clonality among over ten healthy donors, approximately 14 Susac syndrome patients and roughly 16 multiple sclerosis patients. The study used repertoire sequencing to test whether antigen drove CD8+ T cell activation and differentiation in Susac syndrome. At the time of blood withdrawal, Susac syndrome patients were either therapy-naive, taking corticosteroids (with some also receiving IVIg), or on IVIg alone.

RNA was extracted with the RNeasy kit and about 0.5 to 1 ug was reverse transcribed using random hexamers. The immunoSEQ multiplex PCR assay, which covers 54 Vbeta and 13 Jbeta segments, was used to amplify TCR beta CDR3 regions. Bias from PCR amplification was corrected by using a synthetic template baseline for primer optimization and for computational correction. Per the source publication's procedure: Reads were annotated to V, D and J genes according to IMGT and were analyzed with immunoSEQ Analyzer, with only productive sequences retained. To calculate clonality, Shannon entropy was normalized by log2 of the number of productive unique sequences and then subtracted from one. For each patient and control, public and private clones were evaluated among the 100 most prevalent clones. Clones were defined as Susac-specific when absent from the healthy and MS cohorts, from about a thousand published viral clones and from other ImmuneACCESS disease sequences. TCRdb applied fastp at Q25 and MiXCR to the public reads, then kept only in-frame beta chains. Rows matching on CDR3 protein sequence are summarized as one entry with the most common DNA and genes. The V and J calls were not made by the authors but by TCRdb's processing. Present in this sample are approximately 87,000 distinct CDR3 sequences, approximately 96% of which were seen just once. In total, the top ten clones hold 0.41% of the sample.

The study at large found these results: The study acknowledged that relatively few individuals were included in the TCR sequencing and HLA analysis. Clonal expansion was observed in Susac syndrome CD8+ repertoires, with the highest expansion in CD8+ TEMRA cells and greater expansion in clinically active than in remitting patients. In the total CD8+ and CD8+ TEMRA repertoires, approximately 16 and five Susac-specific public clones, respectively, were identified.

Sequencing was carried out using CD8+ T cells from PBMCs. The chain is encoded by TRBV12-3 or TRBV12-4 joined to TRBJ2-2, with no confident D gene call. The source of this sequence is a human donor with Susac syndrome. The base sequence is TGTGCCAGCGCGCACACCGGGGAGCTGTTTTTT. Translated, it reads CASAHTGELFF.